This is a list of T cell receptor beta chains from one sample in a study of shared clonotypes between healthy human individuals. The table came from immunoSEQ multiplex PCR; TCRdb's copy has only in-frame clones and leaves some out. The table shows more than 550,000 clones, with roughly 72% occurring only once. Sequencing input: memory CD4+ T cells sorted from blood. These receptors were obtained from a woman in her twenties or thirties in good health. CDR3s include the opening cysteine and the closing phenylalanine or tryptophan. The D gene is left open where the match is weak. Clone size is shown for a subset of rows, as once, few, many or a class of expanded clone.

TRBJ2-1 | 15 | TRBD1 | NA | TRBV27 | TGTGCCAGCAGTTTAGACAGGGACTCCTACAATGAGCAGTTCTTC | CASSLDRDSYNEQFF
TRBJ1-1 | 16 | TRBD1 | NA | TRBV4-1 | TGCGCCAGCAGACGCGGATCGGGACAGGGGGAACGGGAAGCTTTCTTT | CASRRGSGQGEREAFF
TRBJ1-1 | 15 | NA | NA | TRBV7-9 | TGTGCCAGCAGCTTGGGCAGGGGAACGAACACTGAAGCTTTCTTT | CASSLGRGTNTEAFF
TRBJ1-1 | 14 | NA | NA | TRBV5-1 | TGCGCCAGCAGCTCCGGGACCTCGAACACTGAAGCTTTCTTT | CASSSGTSNTEAFF
TRBJ2-1 | 15 | NA | NA | TRBV7-9 | TGTGCCAGCAGTCAGGACTCTATTTCCTACAATGAGCAGTTCTTC | CASSQDSISYNEQFF
TRBJ1-2 | 15 | NA | NA | TRBV19 | TGTGCCAGTAGTATAGATCGCGACAGGTCGCGAGGCTACACCTTC | CASSIDRDRSRGYTF
TRBJ1-1 | 15 | NA | NA | TRBV28 | TGTGCCAGCAGTTTATGGGGTTCCATGAACACTGAAGCTTTCTTT | CASSLWGSMNTEAFF
TRBJ1-1 | 15 | NA | many | TRBV7-3 | TGTGCCAGCAGCTTAACCACAGGGAAGGACACTGAAGCTTTCTTT | CASSLTTGKDTEAFF
TRBJ1-1 | 17 | NA | NA | TRBV5-4 | TGTGCCAGCAGCCCCCCTCGCAAGGGCCTTATGAACACTGAAGCTTTCTTT | CASSPPRKGLMNTEAFF
TRBJ1-1 | 16 | NA | NA | TRBV5-4 | TGTGCCAGCAGCCGGGCGGGTGGGAACCCGAACACTGAAGCTTTCTTT | CASSRAGGNPNTEAFF
TRBJ2-2 | 12 | NA | few | TRBV5-1 | TGCGCCAGCAGAATAAGTACCGGGGAGCTGTTTTTT | CASRISTGELFF
TRBJ2-1 | 15 | TRBD1 | NA | TRBV5-1 | TGCGCCAGCAGCTGGGCGGGACAGGGAGAGAATGAGCAGTTCTTC | CASSWAGQGENEQFF
TRBJ1-2 | 14 | NA | NA | TRBV28 | TGTGCCAGCAGTTTAAGGGGTTGGTCTCGGAGCTACACCTTC | CASSLRGWSRSYTF
TRBJ2-3 | 16 | TRBD2 | NA | TRBV5-4 | TGTGCCAGCAGCGCGGGACTAAAAGCGGGCTTGGATACGCAGTATTTT | CASSAGLKAGLDTQYF
TRBJ2-7 | 15 | TRBD1 | NA | TRBV5-6 | TGTGCCAGCAGCTTTAACAGGGGGCGATCCTACGAGCAGTACTTC | CASSFNRGRSYEQYF
TRBJ1-5 | 17 | TRBD1 | NA | TRBV25-1 | TGTGCCAGCAGTGACACGAGACAGGGGGCCGGCAATCAGCCCCAGCATTTT | CASSDTRQGAGNQPQHF
TRBJ2-1 | 16 | NA | NA | TRBV19 | TGTGCCAGTAGCGGTGGAGGTTTGATTCGGCCCAATGAGCAGTTCTTC | CASSGGGLIRPNEQFF
TRBJ2-7 | 13 | NA | NA | TRBV7-9 | TGTGCCAGCAGCTTCCGACAGCGCTACGAGCAGTACTTC | CASSFRQRYEQYF
TRBJ1-4 | 15 | NA | NA | TRBV18 | TGTGCCAGCTCATCTTACGGACAGATAAATGAAAAACTGTTTTTT | CASSSYGQINEKLFF
TRBJ1-1 | 14 | NA | NA | TRBV2 | TGTGCCAGCAGTGAAACAGGCTCAAACACTGAAGCTTTCTTT | CASSETGSNTEAFF
TRBJ1-1 | 14 | NA | NA | TRBV11-3 | TGTGCCAGCAGCTTGTCTGGAGTGAACACTGAAGCTTTCTTT | CASSLSGVNTEAFF
TRBJ2-1 | 16 | TRBD2 | NA | TRBV6-6 | TGTGCCAGCAGTTACTCTTACGGGAGGACCTACAATGAGCAGTTCTTC | CASSYSYGRTYNEQFF
TRBJ1-1 | 16 | TRBD1 | NA | TRBV28 | TGTGCCAGCAGAACTCCGGGACAGGGGATGAACACTGAAGCTTTCTTT | CASRTPGQGMNTEAFF
TRBJ2-7 | 15 | TRBD1 | NA | TRBV19 | TGTGCCAGTAGTATTCGGACAGGGGCGACCTACGAGCAGTACTTC | CASSIRTGATYEQYF
TRBJ2-3 | 17 | TRBD1 | NA | TRBV18 | TGTGCCAGCTCACAGCGACAGGGCCCCGAAGGGGCAGATACGCAGTATTTT | CASSQRQGPEGADTQYF
TRBJ1-1 | 14 | TRBD1 | many | TRBV28 | TGTGCCAGCAGTTCTACAGGGGATGCCACTGAAGCTTTCTTT | CASSSTGDATEAFF
TRBJ2-7 | 14 | NA | NA | TRBV4-1 | TGCGCCAGCAGCCAAGGGGATTGGACCTACGAGCAGTACTTC | CASSQGDWTYEQYF
TRBJ1-5 | 11 | NA | NA | TRBV19 | TGTGCCAGTAGTAAAGACGGCCCCCAGCATTTT | CASSKDGPQHF
TRBJ2-7 | 15 | TRBD1 | NA | TRBV7-2 | TGTGCCAGCAGCCCCTCCGGACAGGGAGCCTACGAGCAGTACTTC | CASSPSGQGAYEQYF
TRBJ2-3 | 14 | NA | NA | TRBV10-1 | TGCGCCAGCAGTTTGACAGCCAGCACAGATACGCAGTATTTT | CASSLTASTDTQYF
TRBJ1-1 | 14 | NA | NA | TRBV5-8 | TGTGCCAGCAGCTTGGATCCCTCGTGGACTGAAGCTTTCTTT | CASSLDPSWTEAFF
TRBJ2-5 | 13 | NA | NA | TRBV29-1 | TGCAGCGTTGGGACAGTAGAAAAAGAGACCCAGTACTTC | CSVGTVEKETQYF
TRBJ2-1 | 13 | NA | once | TRBV6-4 | TGTGCCAGCAGTGACTCGGCTTCCAATGAGCAGTTCTTC | CASSDSASNEQFF
TRBJ2-1 | 15 | NA | once | TRBV19 | TGTGCCAGTAGTCCGAGCCTGACTTCCTACAATGAGCAGTTCTTC | CASSPSLTSYNEQFF
TRBJ2-1 | 15 | NA | few | TRBV5-1 | TGCGCCAGCAGCGCAGACAGCTCGCTTTACAATGAGCAGTTCTTC | CASSADSSLYNEQFF
TRBJ2-7 | 14 | TRBD1 | once | TRBV28 | TGTGCCAGCAGTGATCCGAAGGGGGCTCGAGAGCAGTACTTC | CASSDPKGAREQYF
TRBJ1-4 | 15 | NA | NA | TRBV30 | TGTGCCTGGAGTCGCCGGGGCTTGGCTAATGAAAAACTGTTTTTT | CAWSRRGLANEKLFF